The 3 T cell receptor beta chains below were found in one sample sequenced in a study of blood T cell repertoires in COVID-19. Assay: immunoSEQ multiplex PCR; the TCRdb copy retains only in-frame clones and omits some. The repertoire includes about 45,000 clones, approximately 80% of them detected once, and about 20% sits in the top ten. The specimen sequenced was peripheral blood. These receptors all come from a man aged 65 to 79 with acute or convalescent COVID-19.

The rearrangement joins TRBV7-2 to TRBJ2-7; TRBD2 matches 11 bases. The germline CDR1 and CDR2 sequences are SGHTA and FQGNSA. This CDR3 is 15 amino acids long. The V and J ends lost 1 base and 2 bases, in that order; junction bases with no gene match: 1. CDR3 in DNA: TGTGCCAGCAGCTTAGATAGCGGGGGGGCCTACGAGCAGTACTTC. Translation gives CASSLDSGGAYEQYF.

This sequence joins TRBV19 and TRBJ1-2; D gene uncertain. CDR1 is LNHDA and CDR2 is SQIVND in the germline V gene (reference sequence). The CDR3 length is 14 residues. V was clipped by 8 bases and J by 4 bases, with 17 bases between them. CDR3 nucleotides: TGTGCCAGTTTCTCTGGGCATTTATCCTATGGCTACACCTTC. Translated: CASFSGHLSYGYTF.

This chain uses TRBV7-2 with TRBJ1-2, with TRBD1 matching 10 bases. Germline V gene lookup returns CDR1 SGHTA and CDR2 FQGNSA. CDR3 size: 14 residues. V lost 1 base to trimming and J lost 8 bases; unmatched junction nucleotides: 4. This CDR3 is CASSLGGQGRGYTF. The CDR3 DNA sequence: TGTGCCAGCAGCTTAGGGGGACAGGGGCGCGGCTACACCTTC.